Below are 27 T cell receptor beta chains sequenced from a single sample in a study of CD8+ T cells in alopecia areata. Extracted RNA was reverse transcribed, and the resulting cDNA served as sequencing template. Profiled with immunoSEQ multiplex PCR; TCRdb holds only in-frame clones, not every one. The sample carries about 190,000 clones, approximately 60% recorded once. Treatment specified: oral pan-JAK inhibitor, 5-10 mg twice daily. Sequences were derived from CD4+ T cells sorted from blood, sampled at week 4, from a patient treated with tofacitinib. All receptors derive from a human donor with alopecia areata.

The chain links TRBV5-5 to TRBJ2-7; the match to TRBD1 covers 7 bases. The CDR3 consists of 14 residues. CDR1 is SGHKS and CDR2 is YYEKEE in the germline V gene (reference sequence). The V and J ends lost 4 bases and 3 bases, in that order; junction bases with no gene match: 7. The CDR3 DNA follows: TGTGCCAGCAGCAGGACAGGTGTGGACTACGAGCAGTACTTC. Translated, it gives CASSRTGVDYEQYF.

The chain couples TRBV20-1 to TRBJ2-7, with D possibly TRBD1 on 5 matching bases. The length of the CDR3 is 11 residues. The V gene lost 5 bases and the J gene lost 4 bases, with 9 bases spanning the gap. From germline, CDR1 is DFQATT and CDR2 SNEGSKA (reference sequence). The CDR3 loop is CSAEQGYEQYF. The CDR3 bases are TGCAGTGCTGAGCAGGGATACGAGCAGTACTTC.

This clone came up a few times. CDR3 sequence (DNA): TGTGCCAGCAGCTTTCCCGGGACTAGCGGGAGGGGCGCCTACAATGAGCAGTTCTTC. It encodes CASSFPGTSGRGAYNEQFF. The chain has TRBV7-9 and TRBJ2-1, with 16 bases aligning to TRBD2. Germline trimming cut 3 bases from V and 2 bases from J; bases unmatched to any gene: 7. CDR1 and CDR2 (germline): SEHNR, FQNEAQ (reference sequence). The CDR3 loop spans 19 amino acids.

This CDR3 reads CSVGSGRETQYF. CDR3 coding DNA: TGCAGCGTTGGGTCAGGGCGGGAGACCCAGTACTTC. The chain couples TRBV29-1 to TRBJ2-5; a possible D gene is TRBD1 (5 bases). Trimming left V 4 bases short and J 5 bases short, with 11 bases between. The CDR3 is made up of 12 amino acids. From germline, CDR1 is SQVTM and CDR2 ANQGSEA.

In its sample, this clone was seen a few times. The chain is built from TRBV9 and TRBJ2-5; TRBD1 agrees at 8 bases. Germline V gene sequence: CDR1 SGDLS, CDR2 YYNGEE. The CDR3 is 15 amino acids. Trimming removed 4 bases from V and 5 bases from J; junction bases left unmatched: 10. The CDR3 DNA reads TGTGCCAGCAGCTCAATTCAGGGGGCGCGGGAGACCCAGTACTTC. Its translation: CASSSIQGARETQYF.

This clone was observed a few times. The CDR3 DNA reads TGTGCCAGCTCACCAGGGACTTCTGAAGCTTTCTTT. As protein: CASSPGTSEAFF. V is TRBV18 and J is TRBJ1-1; weak D call: TRBD1 (5 bases). Germline V lookup: CDR1 KGHSH, CDR2 LQKENI. V was pared by 2 bases and J by 6 bases, with 7 bases between. The CDR3 totals 12 residues. The entire variable domain, with the rest obtained from reference TRBV18 and TRBJ1-1, is as follows: NAGVMQNPRHLVRRRGQEARLRCSPMKGHSHVYWYRQLPEEGLKFMVYLQKENIIDESGMPKERFSAEFPKEGPSILRIQQVVRGDSAAYFCASSPGTSEAFFGQGTRLTVV.

This clone was seen a few times. This chain links TRBV27 with TRBJ1-5; D unresolved. V was trimmed by 4 bases and J by 0 bases, leaving 7 bases between them. CDR3 size: 14 residues. Per the germline V gene, CDR1 is MNHEY and CDR2 is SMNVEV (reference sequence). This CDR3 is CASSSPLSNQPQHF. The CDR3 DNA follows: TGTGCCAGCAGTTCCCCCCTTAGCAATCAGCCCCAGCATTTT.

The chain combines TRBV6-1 with TRBJ1-5; the match to TRBD1 covers 11 bases. The CDR3 loop spans 21 amino acids. From germline, CDR1 is MNHNS and CDR2 SASEGT. V lost 2 bases to trimming and J lost 4 bases; unmatched junction nucleotides: 19. The DNA for the CDR3 is TGTGCCAGCAGTGAAATAAATCTGACCGGGACAGGGGGAACAGAAAATCAGCCCCAGCATTTT. Its translation is CASSEINLTGTGGTENQPQHF.

The V call is TRBV29-1, the J call TRBJ2-3; 7 nucleotides align to TRBD2. The CDR3 is 14 residues long. Germline V gene lookup returns CDR1 SQVTM and CDR2 ANQGSEA. V dropped 4 bases and J dropped 1; count of bases not matched to a gene: 5. CDR3 nucleotide sequence: TGCAGCGTTGCCTGGGGAGGGGGCACAGATACGCAGTATTTT. Residues: CSVAWGGGTDTQYF.

This clone was counted between two and nine times. J is TRBJ2-2 and V is TRBV2, with unresolved D. V was pared by 7 bases and J by 5 bases, with 8 bases between. The CDR3 is made up of 12 amino acids. Germline CDR1 and CDR2: SNHLY and FYNNEI. CDR3 region: CASKEYTGELFF. The CDR3 DNA reads TGTGCCAGCAAGGAGTATACCGGGGAGCTGTTTTTT.

This chain connects TRBV7-2 to TRBJ1-2; perhaps TRBD1 as D (6 bases). The CDR3 loop spans 12 amino acids. V was cut by 5 bases and J by 3 bases, with 7 bases left in between. CDR1 is SGHTA, CDR2 FQGNSA, per germline. CDR3 in amino acids: CASSPGDYGYTF. The CDR3 bases are TGTGCCAGCAGCCCAGGGGACTATGGCTACACCTTC.

The gene calls are TRBV7-3 and TRBJ2-5; 14 nucleotides align to TRBD2. Germline loops: CDR1 SGHTA, CDR2 FQGTGA. V shed 3 bases and J 5 bases; nucleotides not matched to a gene: 8. The CDR3 length is 17 residues. The CDR3 nucleotides are TGTGCCAGCAGCTTTGGTGGGACTAGCGGGAGAGGGGAGACCCAGTACTTC. This translates into CASSFGGTSGRGETQYF.

This chain uses TRBV7-2 with TRBJ2-7; 9 bases line up with TRBD1. The CDR3 consists of 14 residues. Germline V gene lookup returns CDR1 SGHTA and CDR2 FQGNSA. V lost 1 base and J lost 2; bases outside the gene matches: 0. The CDR3 loop reads CASSLGQGAYEQYF. DNA of the CDR3: TGTGCCAGCAGCTTAGGACAGGGGGCCTACGAGCAGTACTTC.

This clone appeared a few times. The J gene is TRBJ2-7, the V gene TRBV30; D might be TRBD1 or TRBD2, each matching 5 bases. This CDR3 is built from 13 residues. The V end lost 2 bases, the J end lost 7 bases, and 15 bases lay between the germline ends. CDR1 GTSNPN and CDR2 SVGIG come from the germline V gene (reference sequence). The DNA for the CDR3 is TGTGCCTGGAGTTTCAGGGAGAGGAGTGAGCAGTACTTC. Its protein is CAWSFRERSEQYF.

This chain uses TRBV29-1 with TRBJ2-7, with TRBD1 matching over 8 bases. CDR3 length equals 13 residues. Germline CDR1 SQVTM, CDR2 ANQGSEA. V was pared by 7 bases and J by 0 bases, with 5 bases of the junction left unmatched. The CDR3 DNA follows: TGCAGCGGGAGACAGGGGAGCTCCTACGAGCAGTACTTC. It codes for CSGRQGSSYEQYF.

This clone turned up a few times. The gene calls are TRBV2 and TRBJ2-5; D is undetermined. This CDR3 is 13 amino acids long. The V end was cut by 6 bases, the J end by 2 bases, with 10 bases between. Per the germline V gene, CDR1 is SNHLY and CDR2 is FYNNEI. The CDR3 spells CASRIVRQETQYF. The CDR3 DNA follows: TGTGCCAGCAGGATTGTACGGCAAGAGACCCAGTACTTC.

CDR3 residues: CAWSARHTGELFF. The CDR3 DNA is TGTGCCTGGAGTGCCAGACACACCGGGGAGCTGTTTTTT. This chain links TRBV30 with TRBJ2-2; D gene ambiguous. This CDR3 is built from 13 residues. Germline V gene sequence: CDR1 GTSNPN, CDR2 SVGIG (reference sequence). V lost 1 base and J 3 bases, leaving 6 bases between the germline ends.

Here the CDR3 DNA reads TGTGCCAGCAGTCCGCAGGGGAGGGAGCGAGAGACCCAGTACTTC. Translating gives CASSPQGRERETQYF. The V gene is TRBV6-5, the J gene TRBJ2-5, with D possibly matching TRBD2 (7 bases). The CDR3 runs 15 residues. V shed 5 bases and J shed 4 bases, with 17 bases lying between them. From germline, CDR1 is MNHEY and CDR2 SVGAGI.

The chain carries TRBV7-2 and TRBJ2-2, with 9 bases fitting TRBD2. The germline V gene has CDR1 SGHTA and CDR2 FQGNSA. Trimming took 5 bases from V and 1 from J; bases not matched to a gene: 11. The CDR3 runs to 18 residues. Here the CDR3 DNA reads TGTGCCAGCAGCCGTAGCGGGAGTCGGGTTGGGAACACCGGGGAGCTGTTTTTT. It specifies CASSRSGSRVGNTGELFF.

The chain joins TRBV29-1 to TRBJ2-5; 8 bases are a match to TRBD1. V lost 5 bases, J lost 4 bases, and 3 bases stayed unmatched. Germline V gives CDR1 SQVTM, CDR2 ANQGSEA. The CDR3 runs 12 residues. Here the CDR3 DNA reads TGCAGCGTTCGTGGACAGGGAGAGACCCAGTACTTC. Protein: CSVRGQGETQYF.

This rearrangement joins TRBV11-1 to TRBJ2-7; no reliable D call. Trimming removed 1 base at V and 2 bases at J, with 12 bases between. In germline, CDR1 is SGHAT, CDR2 FQDESV (reference sequence). The CDR3 loop spans 15 amino acids. The CDR3 sequence is CASSLELTSAYEQYF. The CDR3 region has the DNA TGTGCCAGCAGCTTAGAGTTGACCTCGGCCTACGAGCAGTACTTC.

V and J are TRBV5-1 and TRBJ2-2, with 9 bases fitting TRBD2. The CDR3 runs to 16 residues. V shed 1 base, J shed 3 bases, and the junction held 4 bases outside the gene matches. Germline CDR1 reads SGHRS; CDR2 reads YFSETQ. The CDR3 loop is CASSLFAGGDTGELFF. In nucleotides, the CDR3 is TGCGCCAGCAGCTTGTTTGCGGGAGGGGACACCGGGGAGCTGTTTTTT.

In this sample, this clone turned up a few times. V gene TRBV30 combines with J gene TRBJ1-1; no reliable D call. V shed 2 bases and J shed 10 bases, with 14 bases lying between them. This CDR3 contains 12 residues. Germline V gene data show CDR1 as GTSNPN and CDR2 as SVGIG (reference sequence). Written as DNA, the CDR3 is TGTGCCTGGAGTTCCCCCCGGCGGGGAGCTTTCTTT. Translating it yields CAWSSPRRGAFF.

J is TRBJ1-2 and V is TRBV29-1, with 12 bases matching TRBD1. This CDR3 has 16 amino acids. V shed 6 bases, J shed 7 bases, and the junction held 15 bases outside the gene matches. In germline, CDR1 is SQVTM, CDR2 ANQGSEA. CDR3 residues: CSVGLSSGTGGGGYTF. The DNA of the CDR3 is TGCAGCGTCGGACTATCTTCCGGGACAGGGGGCGGTGGCTACACCTTC.

This chain links TRBV7-9 with TRBJ1-1; D call uncertain. Trimming stripped 0 bases from V and 3 bases from J, with 17 bases between. The CDR3 consists of 17 residues. Germline CDR1 SEHNR, CDR2 FQNEAQ (reference sequence). CDR3 DNA sequence: TGTGCCAGCAGCTTAGCAGGGTTAGTGATTCTGGACACTGAAGCTTTCTTT. Translating gives CASSLAGLVILDTEAFF.

The rearrangement links TRBV7-9 to TRBJ2-3; no clear D. This CDR3 region has 12 residues. V shed 1 base and J shed 6 bases, with 5 bases lying between them. Germline assignment: CDR1 SEHNR and CDR2 FQNEAQ (reference sequence). The CDR3 DNA reads as TGTGCCAGCAGCTTAGTGGGCGATACGCAGTATTTT. Translation gives CASSLVGDTQYF.

This clone was picked up a small number of times. The chain joins TRBV30 to TRBJ2-2; the D is unclear. V dropped 5 bases and J dropped 4 bases, with 11 bases sitting between them. This CDR3 contains 13 residues. Per the germline V gene, CDR1 is GTSNPN and CDR2 is SVGIG (reference sequence). The CDR3 region is CAWGLRSTGELFF. DNA of the CDR3: TGTGCCTGGGGATTAAGAAGCACCGGGGAGCTGTTTTTT. The full variable domain, rest sourced from reference TRBV30 and TRBJ2-2, is SQTIHQWPATLVQPVGSPLSLECTVEGTSNPNLYWYRQAAGRGLQLLFYSVGIGQISSEVPQNLSASRPQDRQFILSSKKLLLSDSGFYLCAWGLRSTGELFFGEGSRLTVL.